This T cell receptor (beta chain) was identified in a study of T cells after posttransplantation cyclophosphamide. Germline values: CDR1 SEHNR, CDR2 FQNEAQ (reference sequence). The CDR3 runs to 13 residues. Trimming shortened V by 8 bases and J by 11 bases, and 20 bases separated the two germline ends. Study-wide results and limits: Donor-recipient repertoire similarity was low at 1-2 months, rising over year one. TRB overlap between skin or GI tissue T cells and blood was limited. Recipient CMV seropositivity and CMV reactivation strongly tracked TRB clonality.

Regarding this clone: Its matching antigen is unknown.

The related graft donor's blood sample was taken on the day of bone marrow donation. TCRdb keeps only in-frame clones here, not all; method: immunoSEQ multiplex PCR. This sample comprises tens of thousands of clones, none seen once only. This chain uses TRBV7-9 with TRBJ2-3, with D possibly being TRBD1 (5 bases). Input material: PBMCs. The TCR originated in a man in his forties or fifties in good health, CMV-negative, and a related stem cell transplant donor. The chain's CDR3 is CASAGSGALGQYF. CDR3 sequence (DNA): TGTGCCAGCGCAGGGTCTGGGGCACTGGGGCAGTATTTT. The variable domain in full, completed from reference TRBV7-9 and TRBJ2-3, reads DTGVSQNPRHKITKRGQNVTFRCDPISEHNRLYWYRQTLGQGPEFLTYFQNEAQLEKSRLLSDRFSAERPKGSFSTLEIQRTEQGDSAMYLCASAGSGALGQYFGPGTRLTVL.